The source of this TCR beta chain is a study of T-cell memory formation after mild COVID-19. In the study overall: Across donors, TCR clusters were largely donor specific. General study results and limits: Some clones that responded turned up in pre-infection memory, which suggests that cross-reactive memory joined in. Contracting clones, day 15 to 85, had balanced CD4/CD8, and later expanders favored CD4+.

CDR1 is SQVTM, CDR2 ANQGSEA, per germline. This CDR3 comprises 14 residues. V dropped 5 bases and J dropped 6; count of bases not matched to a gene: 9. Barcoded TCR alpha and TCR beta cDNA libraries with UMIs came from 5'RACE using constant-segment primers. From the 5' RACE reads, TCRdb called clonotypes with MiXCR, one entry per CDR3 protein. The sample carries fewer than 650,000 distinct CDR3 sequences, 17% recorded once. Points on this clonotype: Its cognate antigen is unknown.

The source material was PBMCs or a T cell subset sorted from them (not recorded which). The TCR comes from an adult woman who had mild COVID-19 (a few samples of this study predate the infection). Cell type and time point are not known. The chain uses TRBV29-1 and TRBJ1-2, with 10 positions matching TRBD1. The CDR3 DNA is TGCAGCGTTCCGGGACAGGGGAGGGAAAATGGCTACACCTTC. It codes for CSVPGQGRENGYTF. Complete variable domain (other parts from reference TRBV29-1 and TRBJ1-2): SAVISQKPSRDICQRGTSLTIQCQVDSQVTMMFWYRQQPGQSLTLIATANQGSEATYESGFVIDKFPISRPNLTFSTLTVSNMSPEDSSIYLCSVPGQGRENGYTFGSGTRLTVV.